One and the same sample provided the 16 T cell receptor beta chains below, sequenced in a study of blood T cell repertoires in COVID-19. Measured with immunoSEQ multiplex PCR; TCRdb has only the in-frame clones, and not every one. The table has about 260,000 clones, about 88% seen once. Input material: peripheral blood. The receptors were sampled from a woman younger than 45 with COVID-19, enrolled during active disease.

The V call is TRBV5-5, the J call TRBJ1-1; 8 positions agree with TRBD1. J lost 5 bases, V lost 4 bases, and 10 bases had no gene match. Germline CDR1 and CDR2: SGHKS and YYEKEE (reference sequence). The CDR3 is made up of 15 amino acids. CDR3 sequence (DNA): TGTGCCAGCAGCCCTCCCGACAGGGGAGTTACTGAAGCTTTCTTT. This sequence encodes CASSPPDRGVTEAFF.

V usage is TRBV18 and J usage is TRBJ1-1; TRBD1 aligns across 9 bases. The trim removed 3 bases at V and 4 bases at J, leaving 18 bases unmatched. The CDR3 runs 19 residues. Germline V gene sequence: CDR1 KGHSH, CDR2 LQKENI. As DNA, the CDR3 is TGTGCCAGCTCACCCACCAGCGCCTCTGACAGGGGGTCAGGCACTGAAGCTTTCTTT. Protein product: CASSPTSASDRGSGTEAFF.

V gene TRBV30 combines with J gene TRBJ2-1; the match to TRBD2 covers 13 bases. CDR1 is GTSNPN and CDR2 is SVGIG in the germline V gene (reference sequence). J was trimmed by 4 bases and V by 5 bases; bases with no gene match: 11. This CDR3 region has 17 residues. CDR3 coding DNA: TGTGCCTGGTCAAGGGGAGGACTAGCGGGAGTTTACAATGAGCAGTTCTTC. It yields the protein CAWSRGGLAGVYNEQFF.

This clone was detected only once. J is TRBJ1-1 and V is TRBV24-1; unclear D gene. The CDR3 is made up of 13 amino acids. The germline V gene encodes CDR1 KGHDR and CDR2 SFDVKD. Between the trimmed V and J ends, which lost 7 bases and 8 bases, there was a span of 16 bases. In DNA form, the CDR3 reads TGTGCCACCAGCCGATCAGGAGGCCCCGAAGCTTTCTTT. As protein: CATSRSGGPEAFF.

This clone has more than one count but fewer than ten. J is TRBJ2-1 and V is TRBV25-1; 7 nucleotides match TRBD2. There are 15 residues in the CDR3. V was pared by 4 bases and J by 2 bases, with 5 bases of the junction left unmatched. Germline loops: CDR1 MGHDK, CDR2 SYGVNS. This CDR3 is CASSGTSQTYNEQFF. DNA of the CDR3: TGTGCCAGCAGTGGGACTAGTCAGACCTACAATGAGCAGTTCTTC. The complete variable domain, with remaining parts taken from reference TRBV25-1 and TRBJ2-1, reads EADIYQTPRYLVIGTGKKITLECSQTMGHDKMYWYQQDPGMELHLIHYSYGVNSTEKGDLSSESTVSRIRTEHFPLTLESARPSHTSQYLCASSGTSQTYNEQFFGPGTRLTVL.

The chain carries TRBV30 and TRBJ2-7; 8 bases fit TRBD2. CDR1 GTSNPN and CDR2 SVGIG come from the germline V gene (reference sequence). The CDR3 runs 14 residues. V was clipped by 3 bases and J by 3 bases; unmatched bases: 7. CDR3 amino acids: CAWRLAGLGYEQYF. CDR3 sequence (DNA): TGTGCCTGGAGATTAGCGGGACTTGGCTACGAGCAGTACTTC.

The chain joins TRBV5-1 to TRBJ2-7; 8 nucleotides align to TRBD2. This CDR3 has 15 amino acids. Trimming removed 0 bases from V and 2 bases from J; junction bases left unmatched: 4. Germline V lookup: CDR1 SGHRS, CDR2 YFSETQ. The CDR3 DNA is TGCGCCAGCAGCTTGGATGGCGGGAGGCCCTACGAGCAGTACTTC. It is translated as CASSLDGGRPYEQYF.

This sequence joins TRBV19 and TRBJ1-5, with D possibly TRBD1 on 6 matching bases. Germline CDR1 reads LNHDA; CDR2 reads SQIVND (reference sequence). CDR3 size: 14 residues. V lost 7 bases to trimming and J lost 3 bases, with 13 bases between them. The chain's CDR3 is CASTQTGINQPQHF. The CDR3 DNA reads as TGTGCCAGTACCCAAACAGGGATCAATCAGCCCCAGCATTTT. Combining the CDR3 with reference TRBV19 and TRBJ1-5 gives the whole variable domain DGGITQSPKYLFRKEGQNVTLSCEQNLNHDAMYWYRQDPGQGLRLIYYSQIVNDFQKGDIAEGYSVSREKKESFPLTVTSAQKNPTAFYLCASTQTGINQPQHFGDGTRLSIL.

The gene calls are TRBV4-1 and TRBJ1-5; D is undetermined. V shed 1 base and J shed 6 bases, with 7 bases lying between them. CDR1 is MGHRA and CDR2 is YSYEKL in the germline V gene. The CDR3 extends over 13 amino acids. As DNA, the CDR3 is TGCGCCAGCAGCCAAGGAGAATTTCAGCCCCAGCATTTT. It codes for CASSQGEFQPQHF.

This chain links TRBV29-1 with TRBJ1-2; the D gene is possibly TRBD1 (6 bases). The V gene's germline CDR1 is SQVTM and CDR2 ANQGSEA. This CDR3 has 15 amino acids. The ends were cut back, 0 bases at V and 7 bases at J, with 18 bases in the middle. The DNA of the CDR3 is TGCAGCGTTGAAGATACTAACAGGGACGTGTCTGGCTACACCTTC. Amino acid sequence: CSVEDTNRDVSGYTF.

In its sample, this clone was seen a few times. CDR3 in DNA: TGTGCCAGCAGCGCCGGGACAGGGACCTACGAGCAGTACTTC. This encodes CASSAGTGTYEQYF. The chain recombines TRBV5-4 with TRBJ2-7, with 9 bases aligning to TRBD1. The junction had 4 bases not matched to a gene; V was cut back by 4 bases and J by 2 bases. This CDR3 comprises 14 residues. Germline V gene data show CDR1 as SGHNT and CDR2 as YYREEE (reference sequence). Combining the CDR3 with reference TRBV5-4 and TRBJ2-7 gives the whole variable domain ETGVTQSPTHLIKTRGQQVTLRCSSQSGHNTVSWYQQALGQGPQFIFQYYREEENGRGNFPPRFSGLQFPNYSSELNVNALELDDSALYLCASSAGTGTYEQYFGPGTRLTVT.

The J gene is TRBJ2-7, the V gene TRBV19, with TRBD2 as a possible D gene (5 bases). Trimming removed 9 bases at V and 3 bases at J, with 12 bases between. This CDR3 spans 12 amino acids. Per the germline V gene, CDR1 is LNHDA and CDR2 is SQIVND (reference sequence). This CDR3 is CARDPRDYEQYF. The CDR3 DNA follows: TGTGCCAGGGACCCGAGGGACTACGAGCAGTACTTC.

The V and J genes are TRBV7-9 and TRBJ2-2; tentative D call: TRBD2 (6 bases). Germline values: CDR1 SEHNR, CDR2 FQNEAQ (reference sequence). Trimming shortened V by 8 bases and J by 8 bases, and 15 bases separated the two germline ends. The CDR3 extends over 13 amino acids. CDR3 loop: CASLGLAKGELFF. CDR3 bases: TGTGCCAGCCTGGGACTGGCCAAGGGGGAGCTGTTTTTT.

V gene TRBV14 combines with J gene TRBJ1-4; D possibly corresponds to TRBD1 (6 bases). This CDR3 comprises 15 residues. The V end was cut by 1 base, the J end by 5 bases, with 11 bases between. Germline CDR1 reads SGHDN; CDR2 reads FVKESK. CDR3 DNA sequence: TGTGCCAGCAGCCAAGGTCAGACAGGAAATGAAAAACTGTTTTTT. Translating it yields CASSQGQTGNEKLFF.

This chain connects TRBV9 to TRBJ2-7; TRBD2 might be the D (5 bases). Trimming stripped 0 bases from V and 3 bases from J, with 13 bases between. From germline, CDR1 is SGDLS and CDR2 YYNGEE. The length of the CDR3 is 15 residues. CDR3 nucleotide sequence: TGTGCCAGCAGCGTAGACAGCGGAGGCCTCTACGAGCAGTACTTC. Its translation is CASSVDSGGLYEQYF.

The J gene is TRBJ2-1, the V gene TRBV5-1, with 9 bases fitting TRBD2. Germline CDR1 reads SGHRS; CDR2 reads YFSETQ. V was pared by 3 bases and J by 0 bases, with 7 bases of the junction left unmatched. The CDR3 has 17 amino acids. CDR3 nucleotide sequence: TGCGCCAGCAGCTCAACCCTTAGCGGGGGCTCCTACAATGAGCAGTTCTTC. The encoded protein is CASSSTLSGGSYNEQFF.